This T cell receptor beta chain comes out of a study of monozygotic twins with cystic fibrosis (dated by TCRdb to the early 2020s). About the investigation overall: Barcoded libraries were made from roughly 3 micrograms of fragmented DNA using approximately 15 PCR cycles. Made up mostly of children and adolescents, the cohort included ten female and six male twin pairs ranging in age from about 2.0 to 36.4 years, with a median of around 9.1 years. To gauge how much genetics shapes V and J gene usage, the researchers compared TCR beta repertoires both within and across 16 monozygotic twin pairs who have cystic fibrosis. Data for three of the twin pairs had already been reported earlier in a different context. Twins were ranked among 1,060 cohort participants for weight-for-height and FEVPerc (FEV1 disease centile) at the day of blood sampling. The investigation overall reported the following: In 13 of 16 pairs, V gene usage most closely resembled the co-twin's, and the same held for J usage in 8 of 16 pairs, a pattern suggesting genetic constraints. Simpson clonality was found to be generally low (median roughly 0.01), suggesting a naive-dominated repertoire, although higher clonality was observed in the most severely affected patients. No association turned up between shared CDR3 numbers and age, concordance or disease severity, and the cohort was small. Significantly higher nucleotide-identical clonotype sharing was observed within monozygotic CF twin pairs than between unrelated CF individuals (P = 0.000026, Mann-Whitney).

The twin pairs came from the European Cystic Fibrosis Twin and Sibling Study Cohort, a cohort that recruited patients from over a hundred CF clinics across 14 European countries. Both zygosity and CFTR genotype were checked in-house, and zygosity was tested with multiplex PCR across nine short tandem repeat loci. Peripheral blood was sampled from each twin, with clinical parameters recorded on the day of blood sampling. Genomic DNA was isolated from peripheral blood cells with phenol/chloroform and kept in TE buffer at 4 degrees C. Following the manufacturer's instructions, the researchers used the immunoSEQ immune profiling system to amplify TCR beta CDR3 regions via multiplex PCR. An Illumina NextSeq system was used to carry out the sequencing. Processing in the source paper ran as follows. Sequence data were processed on the immunoSEQ Analyzer platform, and clonality was computed as the square root of Simpson's index of productive rearrangements. V and J usage similarity was measured by Jensen-Shannon distance, and CDR3 generation probabilities were computed with OLGA. The immuneACCESS database (August 2020) and VDJdb (December 2020) were searched for shared CDR3 sequences. Here the immuneACCESS table is served through TCRdb, limited to in-frame sequences with V and J called. Missing clones are a known gap in these copies; in checked studies unresolved V genes cover under half, and the rest lacks a known reason. The DNA gave D and trimming, while V, J and clone size come from that table. This sample lists around 30,000 clones; around four fifths were detected once. Jointly, the top ten make up approximately 0.88% of the sample.

The germline V gene supplies CDR1 SGHDT and CDR2 YYEEEE. V was cut back by 4 bases and J by 8 bases, leaving a gap of 15 bases between them. The CDR3 numbers 13 residues from cysteine through phenylalanine. Only the CDR3 part of the read is kept: 39 bases, read in frame from the first base. Comment on this clone: What antigen it recognizes has not been identified. Nothing much larger sits one base from this clone, and base qualities are not available.

Sequences were obtained from blood. In this chain, TRBV5-6 is recombined with TRBJ1-2; TRBD1 might be the D gene, on 5 matching bases. This receptor was obtained from a girl between 2 and 10 years old with cystic fibrosis. In nucleotide form, the sequence is TGTGCCAGCAGCGGGTCGGAGGGGCTCGGCTACACCTTC. This codes for CASSGSEGLGYTF.